This T cell receptor beta chain was obtained from a study of post-analysis software for immune sequencing data. Study-level background: Courses of disease covered relapsing-remitting, secondary progressive and progressive-relapsing multiple sclerosis. Study results and limitations: Controls' normalized Chao1 diversity significantly exceeded that of multiple sclerosis patients. TRBV5-6, TRBV5-1 and TRBV20-1 belonged to a set of roughly 5 TRBV segments that were more frequent in patients than controls. Batch-matched samples strongly co-clustered by F measure.

Presence of unique molecular identifiers characterized the TCR beta cDNA libraries. The authors obtained roughly 500,000 cDNA molecules from roughly 1 to 10 million T cells. One entry per CDR3 protein results from TCRdb running MiXCR on the PCR reads. This sample has approximately 400,000 distinct CDR3 sequences, with less than 35% found just once. This clonotype showed up just a few times. Its antigen is unknown. V gave up 4 bases and J gave up 1 base; unmatched junction bases: 7. The CDR3 extends over 15 amino acids. The TCR sequence derives from a girl between 10 and 17 years old with multiple sclerosis. Source material: blood. The J gene is TRBJ2-7, the V gene TRBV12-3 or TRBV12-4; 7 nucleotides match TRBD1. CDR3 DNA: TGTGCCAGCAGTTCGGTGACAGGGTGGTCCTACGAGCAGTACTTC. The encoded protein is CASSSVTGWSYEQYF.